The entry below gives a single T cell receptor (beta chain) sequence along with its context. The target antigen is unknown. Antigen-specific CD4+ T cells were first expanded with viral peptide pools by the ViraFEST assay and only then sequenced. CD4+ T cell isolation took place after 10 days of culture. The vaccine recipients had no prior SARS-CoV-2 infection, with negative nucleocapsid antibodies. A density of approximately 2.2 million PBMC per well was used; these cells were cultured with around 10 IU/ml IL-2 and approximately 10 ug/ml peptides. The authors replaced half the medium with IL-2 medium on days 3 and 7. Sequencing was performed with immunoSEQ multiplex PCR; in TCRdb, only in-frame clones are kept and a portion is missing. In the table there are around 36,000 clones, around 67% of which are singletons. The source of the sample is a study of vaccination effects on CD4 cells after COVID-19.

The sequence came from a human donor who received a COVID-19 vaccine. Specimen: CD4+ T cells from PBMCs cultured with SARS-CoV-2 spike peptides, collected before COVID-19 vaccination.

CDR3 amino acids: CASSRGQDTEAFF. The CDR3 DNA follows: TGTGCCAGCAGCCGGGGACAGGACACTGAAGCTTTCTTT. The chain joins TRBV12-3 or TRBV12-4 to TRBJ1-1, with 8 bases aligning to TRBD1. The CDR3 has 13 amino acids. V lost 6 bases, J lost 3 bases, and 3 bases stayed unmatched.